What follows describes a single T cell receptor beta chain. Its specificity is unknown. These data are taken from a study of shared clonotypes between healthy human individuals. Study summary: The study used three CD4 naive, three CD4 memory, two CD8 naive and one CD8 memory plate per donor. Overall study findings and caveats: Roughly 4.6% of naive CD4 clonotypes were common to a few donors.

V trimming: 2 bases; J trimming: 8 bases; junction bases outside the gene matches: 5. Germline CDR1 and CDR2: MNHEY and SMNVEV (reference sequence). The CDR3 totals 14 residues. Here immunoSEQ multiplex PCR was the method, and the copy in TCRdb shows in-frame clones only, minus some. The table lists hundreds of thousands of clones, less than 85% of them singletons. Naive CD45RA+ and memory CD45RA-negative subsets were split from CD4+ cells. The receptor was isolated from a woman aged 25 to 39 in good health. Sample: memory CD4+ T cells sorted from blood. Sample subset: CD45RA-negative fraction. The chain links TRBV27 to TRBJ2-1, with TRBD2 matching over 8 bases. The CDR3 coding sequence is TGTGCCAGCAGTTTAAGGGTAGCGGGATATGAGCAGTTCTTC. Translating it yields CASSLRVAGYEQFF.